This T cell receptor beta chain is from a study of blood T cell repertoires in COVID-19. The CDR3 runs to 16 residues. Trimming cost V 0 bases and J 2 bases, with 13 bases left between them. The germline gives CDR1 ENHRY, CDR2 SYGVKD. TCRdb's copy holds only in-frame clones and misses some; the assay was immunoSEQ multiplex PCR. In the table there are around 65,000 clones, 79% of which are singletons. This rearrangement joins TRBV10-3 to TRBJ1-1; no firm D call. The sequencing input was peripheral blood. This clonotype was obtained from a human donor in a cohort sampled during active COVID-19. The CDR3 is CAISESRAAANTEAFF. CDR3 DNA: TGTGCCATCAGTGAGTCGCGGGCAGCTGCAAACACTGAAGCTTTCTTT.